In its sample, the clone carrying this T cell receptor beta chain was seen a few times. What it recognizes is unknown. These data belong to a study of TIL therapy for anti-PD-1-resistant metastatic lung cancer. With V trimmed by 0 bases and J by 8 bases, 2 bases remained unmatched. Germline lookup yields CDR1 SGHRS and CDR2 YFSETQ. CDR3 size: 13 residues. The time point was: pre-treatment sample, taken before nivolumab and TIL therapy. Pleural nodules or supraclavicular lymph nodes made up most of the excised metastases sampled. Tumors were harvested before any PD-1/PD-L1 blockade. Stage 4 NSCLC adults joined between late 2017 and January 2020. Sequencing used immunoSEQ v3. Assay used: immunoSEQ multiplex PCR; TCRdb lists only in-frame clones, some missing. The sample consists of several thousand clones, about 66% of them appearing once. Study findings and constraints: Compared with baseline intratumoral T cells, expanded TIL cultures were more clonal and less diverse (approximately 6.6% vs 31%). Many TIL product clones were absent from baseline tumor, suggesting clonal contraction.

The sequences come from tumor tissue, collected at baseline. The TCR sequence derives from a person aged 25-85 years with non-small cell lung cancer. This chain uses TRBV5-1 with TRBJ1-2, with 9 positions matching TRBD1. The CDR3 nucleotides are TGCGCCAGCAGCTTGGGACAGGGGGGCGGCTACACCTTC. As protein: CASSLGQGGGYTF.